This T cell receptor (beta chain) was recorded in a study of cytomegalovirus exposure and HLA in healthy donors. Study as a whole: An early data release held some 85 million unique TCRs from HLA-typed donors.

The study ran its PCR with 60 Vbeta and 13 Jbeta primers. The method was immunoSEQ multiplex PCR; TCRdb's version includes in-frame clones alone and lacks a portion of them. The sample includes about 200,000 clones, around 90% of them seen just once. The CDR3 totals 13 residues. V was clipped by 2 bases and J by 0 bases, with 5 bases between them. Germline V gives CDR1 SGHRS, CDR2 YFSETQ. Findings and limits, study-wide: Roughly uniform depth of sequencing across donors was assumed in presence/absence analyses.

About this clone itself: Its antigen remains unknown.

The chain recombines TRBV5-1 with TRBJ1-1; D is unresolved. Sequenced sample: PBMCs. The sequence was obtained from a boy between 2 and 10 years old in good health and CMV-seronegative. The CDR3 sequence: CASSFSVNTEAFF. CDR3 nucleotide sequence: TGCGCCAGCAGCTTTTCGGTGAACACTGAAGCTTTCTTT.